What follows are 16 T cell receptor beta chains derived from one specimen sequenced in a study of blood T cells in healthy people across ages. Primers used in a second PCR of about 7 to 11 cycles were a sample-barcoded 5' primer and a J-beta primer mix. TCRdb reanalysed the 5' RACE reads using MiXCR and keeps one entry per CDR3 protein. The sample lists over 600,000 distinct CDR3 sequences, roughly 50% occurring once. Specimen: blood. The receptor source for this set is a man aged 35 to 55 in good health.

V and J are TRBV27 and TRBJ2-5; D possibly matches TRBD1 or TRBD2 (6 bases each). Trimming left V 0 bases short and J 5 bases short, with 25 bases between. The CDR3 has 19 amino acids. In germline, CDR1 is MNHEY, CDR2 SMNVEV (reference sequence). The CDR3 spells CASSLSYHRTGAPAETQYF. The CDR3 DNA reads as TGTGCCAGCAGTTTATCGTACCATCGGACGGGGGCGCCGGCGGAGACCCAGTACTTC.

The V gene is TRBV20-1, the J gene TRBJ2-5; TRBD2 agrees at 12 bases. The ends lost 8 bases at V and 5 bases at J; junction bases unmatched: 9. The germline CDR1 and CDR2 sequences are DFQATT and SNEGSKA (reference sequence). This CDR3 has 14 amino acids. CDR3 protein: CSCETSGRMETQYF. The CDR3 region has the DNA TGCAGTTGCGAAACTAGCGGGAGGATGGAGACCCAGTACTTC.

The V and J genes are TRBV6-5 and TRBJ2-7; D is uncertain. V dropped 6 bases and J dropped 0 bases, with 15 bases sitting between them. CDR1 and CDR2 from the germline V gene are MNHEY and SVGAGI. There are 15 residues in the CDR3. The CDR3 DNA follows: TGTGCCAGCAGCCCGCAGCCCGGGTCCTCCTACGAGCAGTACTTC. Translation gives CASSPQPGSSYEQYF.

The gene calls are TRBV2 and TRBJ2-3, with 11 bases aligning to TRBD2. The junction had 4 bases not matched to a gene; V was cut back by 6 bases and J by 2 bases. Germline CDR1 is SNHLY and CDR2 is FYNNEI. This CDR3 has 15 amino acids. Here the CDR3 DNA reads TGTGCCAGCAGGACTAGCGGGGTTTCCACAGATACGCAGTATTTT. It is translated as CASRTSGVSTDTQYF.

The chain joins TRBV7-2 to TRBJ2-7, with 7 bases identical to TRBD1. V dropped 0 bases and J dropped 6; count of bases not matched to a gene: 14. The CDR3 consists of 17 residues. Germline V CDR1 and CDR2: SGHTA, FQGNSA. The CDR3 DNA reads as TGTGCCAGCAGCTTAGCGCCCCGGGACAGCGCCAGGCCCGAGCAGTACTTC. Residues: CASSLAPRDSARPEQYF.

This clonotype showed up many times. V gene TRBV7-9 combines with J gene TRBJ2-7; 8 bases align to TRBD2. Germline CDR1 SEHNR, CDR2 FQNEAQ (reference sequence). V trimming: 3 bases; J trimming: 6 bases; junction bases outside the gene matches: 7. This CDR3 has 14 amino acids. CDR3 coding DNA: TGTGCCAGCAGCTTGACTAGCGCCATTACCGAGCAGTACTTC. It translates to CASSLTSAITEQYF.

The table lists this clonotype with many counts. The chain has TRBV7-2 and TRBJ2-5; D not resolved. The CDR3 consists of 12 residues. Between the trimmed V and J ends, which lost 4 bases and 5 bases, there was a span of 8 bases. Germline V gene lookup returns CDR1 SGHTA and CDR2 FQGNSA. The CDR3 is CASSWAEETQYF. CDR3 DNA sequence: TGTGCCAGCAGCTGGGCGGAGGAGACCCAGTACTTC.

The V gene is TRBV27, the J gene TRBJ2-3, with TRBD1 as a possible D gene (6 bases). The V end lost 4 bases, the J end lost 5 bases, and 10 bases lay between the germline ends. The CDR3 loop spans 13 amino acids. Germline V gives CDR1 MNHEY, CDR2 SMNVEV (reference sequence). The CDR3 DNA is TGTGCCAGCAGTTACAGGGTACTAGATACGCAGTATTTT. It translates to CASSYRVLDTQYF.

This rearrangement joins TRBV28 to TRBJ2-5; 15 bases align to TRBD2. The ends lost 3 bases at V and 0 bases at J; junction bases unmatched: 14. The CDR3 is 21 residues long. Germline V gene data show CDR1 as MDHEN and CDR2 as SYDVKM. CDR3 residues: CASSFPPPGLAGGLYQETQYF. DNA for the CDR3: TGTGCCAGCAGTTTCCCCCCACCGGGACTAGCGGGGGGTTTATACCAAGAGACCCAGTACTTC.

The genes are TRBV7-9 and TRBJ2-1; 9 bases agree with TRBD2. CDR3 size: 16 residues. Germline CDR1 and CDR2: SEHNR and FQNEAQ (reference sequence). V lost 3 bases to trimming and J lost 8 bases; unmatched junction nucleotides: 11. This CDR3 reads CASSFVPSGEYDEQFF. The CDR3 DNA reads TGTGCCAGCAGCTTCGTGCCTAGCGGGGAATACGATGAGCAGTTCTTC.

The chain employs TRBV13 and TRBJ1-2, with 8 positions matching TRBD1. Germline loops: CDR1 PRHDT, CDR2 FYEKMQ (reference sequence). V trimming: 4 bases; J trimming: 2 bases; junction bases outside the gene matches: 6. This CDR3 region has 15 residues. This CDR3 is CASSSGGQDNYGYTF. The CDR3 coding sequence is TGTGCCAGCAGCTCTGGGGGACAGGACAACTATGGCTACACCTTC.

This clonotype was picked up a small number of times. The chain recombines TRBV15 with TRBJ2-3, with D hard to call. Germline V gene lookup returns CDR1 LNHNV and CDR2 YYDKDF (reference sequence). V lost 1 base and J lost 1, with 9 bases in between. The CDR3 spans 15 residues. The CDR3 coding sequence is TGTGCCACCAGCAGAGGGGAATCCGGCACAGATACGCAGTATTTT. It yields the protein CATSRGESGTDTQYF. Full variable domain (rest looked up from reference TRBV15 and TRBJ2-3): DAMVIQNPRYQVTQFGKPVTLSCSQTLNHNVMYWYQQKSSQAPKLLFHYYDKDFNNEADTPDNFQSRRPNTSFCFLDIRSPGLGDTAMYLCATSRGESGTDTQYFGPGTRLTVL.

This rearrangement joins TRBV5-1 to TRBJ2-5; 8 bases are shared with TRBD1. This CDR3 has 14 amino acids. Germline V CDR1 and CDR2: SGHRS, YFSETQ. The V gene end was trimmed by 7 bases and the J gene end by 3 bases; junction bases not matched to a gene: 8. CDR3 in DNA: TGCGCCAGCGGACCCGGGACAGGAAAAGAGACCCAGTACTTC. Translated: CASGPGTGKETQYF.

This rearrangement joins TRBV12-3 or TRBV12-4 to TRBJ2-2, with 11 bases matching TRBD2. V lost 5 bases and J lost 0; bases outside the gene matches: 11. The CDR3 has 19 residues. In nucleotides, the CDR3 is TGTGCCAGCAGTAAACTAGCGGGGGCCTTCCGAGCGAACACCGGGGAGCTGTTTTTT. It translates to CASSKLAGAFRANTGELFF.

The V call is TRBV24-1, the J call TRBJ2-3, with D possibly being TRBD1 (5 bases). V was clipped by 7 bases and J by 6 bases, with 16 bases between them. The CDR3 loop spans 14 amino acids. The germline gives CDR1 KGHDR, CDR2 SFDVKD. DNA of the CDR3: TGTGCCACCAGCCATCCTAGGGGATCGGATACGCAGTATTTT. Translating it yields CATSHPRGSDTQYF.

The rearrangement uses TRBV12-3 or TRBV12-4 and TRBJ1-1; D not certain. The CDR3 loop spans 14 amino acids. The V and J ends lost 6 bases and 6 bases respectively, with 17 bases between them. CDR3 protein: CASRQTTGGAEAFF. The CDR3 DNA is TGTGCCAGCAGACAGACCACGGGTGGGGCTGAAGCTTTCTTT.